Listed below are T cell receptor beta chains from one sample, sequenced in a study of glioma-infiltrating T cells. One entry per CDR3 protein results from TCRdb running MiXCR on the multiplex PCR reads. Counted here are around 130,000 distinct CDR3 sequences, around 25% occurring once; the ten biggest clones make up under 35%. Sequencing used glioma tissue, nonneoplastic brain tissue, or PBMCs (not recorded which). The receptors were sampled from a human donor with low-grade glioma or glioblastoma, undergoing nonglioma brain surgery, or in good health (not recorded which). Both conserved end residues are trimmed from each CDR3. A D gene is named only where the DNA matches it firmly.

v_call d_call cdr3_aa
TRBV7-9 TRBD1 ASGTGRSNYGYT
TRBV20-1 - SARLGGVGTEAF
TRBV18 - ASSPLPSPTDTQY
TRBV11-3 TRBD1 ASSSGTGSVGELF
TRBV20-1 - SAREPGSRGVTGGLF
TRBV2 - ASLSEGTDTQY
TRBV24-1 TRBD1 ATSDRGTVPGGNYGYT
TRBV6-1 TRBD1 ASGGQGKFADTQY
TRBV20-1 - SASLPPPDYGYT
TRBV3-1 TRBD2 ASSQEIAGGQGDTQY
TRBV24-1 - ATSVGNSNQPQH
TRBV6-1 - ASSGGTQY
TRBV15 - ATSKEGRLNTGELF
TRBV27 TRBD2 ASSGTSEDEQF
TRBV27 - ASSFMPNYGYT
TRBV9 - ASRKQERMNTGELF
TRBV20-1 TRBD2 SAKHRLAGARDTQY
TRBV7-8 - AIALNTEAF
TRBV7-9 - ASSFVRTNPYNEQF
TRBV18 - ASSPTGWTEAF
TRBV7-2 - ASRSQGTNQPQH
TRBV3-1 - ASRYDTGELF
TRBV2 - ATGRLSYNEQF
TRBV7-9 - ASSQEGVFDTQY
TRBV10-2 - ASSESGGRQPHH
TRBV29-1 - SAVQGNTEAS
TRBV19 TRBD1 ASSQGARNIQY
TRBV12-3/TRBV12-4 - ASSPRGRGDTQY
TRBV29-1 - SVAPGSNTEAF
TRBV27 - ASTHTGANVLT
TRBV5-1 - ASSLEARPQETQY
TRBV20-1 - SPSLGVPGSDTQY
TRBV20-1 - SARRGSHEQF
TRBV6-6 - ASSYEGNYGYT
TRBV14 TRBD2 ASSQDLAVEQF
TRBV12-3/TRBV12-4 - TSSLEAGTEAF
TRBV2 - ASSEQETQY
TRBV11-1 TRBD2 ASRASGGMTSTDTQY
TRBV5-1 TRBD1 ASSLEWDSTVGEQF
TRBV3-1 - ASSQRRGGGYT
TRBV6-2/TRBV6-3 - ASTRRTTDTQY
TRBV20-1 - SAITGRGIQPQH
TRBV20-1 TRBD2 SADTGLGTDTQY
TRBV6-1 - ASSPTGLSYNEQF
TRBV6-2/TRBV6-3 - ASSYFEATEAF
TRBV7-6 - ASSPMEGAETQY
TRBV20-1 TRBD1 SARGYRGSGETQY
TRBV15 - ATSRVVGDTQY